These 17 T cell receptor beta chains originate from one sample sequenced in a study of OX40 agonist ivuxolimab in advanced cancers. Generated by immunoSEQ multiplex PCR, the TCRdb table keeps only in-frame clones and is missing some. The sample lists about 60,000 clones, nearly 95% occurring once. The material was CD4+ or CD8+ T cells sorted from blood, obtained in a trial of the OX40 agonist ivuxolimab. Source of these receptors: an adult with an advanced solid tumor such as melanoma, head and neck, liver or kidney cancer.

The V call is TRBV7-9, the J call TRBJ2-5; perhaps TRBD1 as D (6 bases). Looked up from germline, CDR1 is SEHNR and CDR2 is FQNEAQ (reference sequence). V lost 3 bases to trimming and J lost 2 bases, with 10 bases between them. The CDR3 is 14 residues long. CDR3 nucleotides: TGTGCCAGCAGCTTTGGACAGATTCAAGAGACCCAGTACTTC. Translated, it gives CASSFGQIQETQYF.

The chain has TRBV18 and TRBJ1-2, with 9 bases aligning to TRBD1. Germline V gives CDR1 KGHSH, CDR2 LQKENI. The CDR3 length is 15 residues. After removal of 4 bases from V and 4 bases from J, the junction contained 7 bases not matched to a gene. The CDR3 loop is CASSRRDRGGYGYTF. Written as DNA, the CDR3 is TGTGCCAGCTCACGGCGAGACAGGGGGGGCTATGGCTACACCTTC.

The V gene is TRBV7-2, the J gene TRBJ2-1; TRBD2 matches at 11 bases. With V trimmed by 5 bases and J by 8 bases, 8 bases remained unmatched. CDR1 and CDR2 (germline): SGHTA, FQGNSA. The CDR3 totals 15 residues. CDR3 amino acids: CASSLSGRGADEQFF. The CDR3 bases are TGTGCCAGCAGCCTTAGCGGGAGGGGGGCGGATGAGCAGTTCTTC. Combining the CDR3 with reference TRBV7-2 and TRBJ2-1 gives the whole variable domain GAGVSQSPSNKVTEKGKDVELRCDPISGHTALYWYRQSLGQGLEFLIYFQGNSAPDKSGLPSDRFSAERTGGSVSTLTIQRTQQEDSAVYLCASSLSGRGADEQFFGPGTRLTVL.

The J gene is TRBJ2-2, the V gene TRBV6-5, with 7 bases matching TRBD1. V gave up 5 bases and J gave up 8 bases; unmatched junction bases: 5. CDR1 and CDR2 (germline): MNHEY, SVGAGI. The CDR3 is 13 amino acids. CDR3 protein: CASSTGDMGELFF. The CDR3 DNA is TGTGCCAGCAGTACAGGGGATATGGGGGAGCTGTTTTTT.

The rearrangement uses TRBV19 and TRBJ1-2; D ambiguous. Per germline, CDR1 LNHDA and CDR2 SQIVND (reference sequence). The CDR3 is 13 residues long. V was trimmed by 5 bases and J by 3 bases, leaving 10 bases between them. The CDR3: CASSVSWDYGYTF. Here the CDR3 DNA reads TGTGCCAGTAGTGTTAGTTGGGACTATGGCTACACCTTC.

This clone appeared a single time. CDR3 residues: CAWGQGFPYEQYF. For the CDR3, the DNA is TGTGCCTGGGGACAGGGGTTCCCATACGAGCAGTACTTC. The V call is TRBV30, the J call TRBJ2-7; 9 bases map to TRBD1. This CDR3 spans 13 amino acids. After removal of 5 bases from V and 4 bases from J, the junction contained 6 bases not matched to a gene. The germline CDR1 and CDR2 sequences are GTSNPN and SVGIG (reference sequence).

The chain combines TRBV10-3 with TRBJ2-2; D ambiguous. V was pared by 9 bases and J by 5 bases, with 10 bases between. In germline, CDR1 is ENHRY, CDR2 SYGVKD. This CDR3 region has 12 residues. The CDR3 DNA reads as TGTGCCATTCGGGCGGTGACCGGGGAGCTGTTTTTT. Amino acids: CAIRAVTGELFF.

The CDR3 loop reads CASSPGAEQYF. The CDR3 region has the DNA TGTGCCAGCAGTCCCGGGGCCGAGCAGTACTTC. The chain is built from TRBV27 and TRBJ2-7, with D perhaps being TRBD1 or TRBD2 (5 bases each). Germline values: CDR1 MNHEY, CDR2 SMNVEV (reference sequence). CDR3 length: 11 amino acids. The ends were cut back, 5 bases at V and 6 bases at J, with 8 bases in the middle.

The chain joins TRBV25-1 to TRBJ1-2; a weak D match, TRBD1 (5 bases). The germline gives CDR1 MGHDK, CDR2 SYGVNS. The CDR3 contains 15 residues. Trimming shortened V by 1 base and J by 2 bases, and 11 bases separated the two germline ends. CDR3 residues: CASSEFGGGNYGYTF. CDR3 coding DNA: TGTGCCAGCAGTGAATTTGGCGGGGGGAACTATGGCTACACCTTC.

The V call is TRBV28, the J call TRBJ2-7; D might be TRBD2 (6 bases). Germline CDR1 MDHEN, CDR2 SYDVKM. The V end was cut by 4 bases, the J end by 3 bases, with 13 bases between. The CDR3 totals 14 residues. In DNA form, the CDR3 reads TGTGCCAGCAGTTGGAGGGCAGGGATCTACGAGCAGTACTTC. Its translation: CASSWRAGIYEQYF. Full variable domain (rest looked up from reference TRBV28 and TRBJ2-7): DVKVTQSSRYLVKRTGEKVFLECVQDMDHENMFWYRQDPGLGLRLIYFSYDVKMKEKGDIPEGYSVSREKKERFSLILESASTNQTSMYLCASSWRAGIYEQYFGPGTRLTVT.

CDR3 coding DNA: TGTGCCAGTAGTACCTGGACTCACGACAATGAGCAGTTCTTC. It encodes CASSTWTHDNEQFF. The chain is built from TRBV19 and TRBJ2-1, with D perhaps matching TRBD2 (5 bases). The germline V and J ends were trimmed by 4 bases and 5 bases, with 12 bases remaining between them. The CDR3 extends over 14 amino acids. The germline gives CDR1 LNHDA, CDR2 SQIVND (reference sequence).

This sequence joins TRBV27 and TRBJ2-5, with 9 nucleotides matching TRBD2. This CDR3 is built from 16 residues. The germline V gene has CDR1 MNHEY and CDR2 SMNVEV (reference sequence). V shed 6 bases, J shed 2 bases, and the junction held 10 bases outside the gene matches. The CDR3 nucleotides read TGTGCCAGCAGAGCCAGCCCTCTAGCGGGGCAAGAGACCCAGTACTTC. Encoded protein: CASRASPLAGQETQYF.

The chain couples TRBV7-9 to TRBJ2-2; D not certain. Per the germline V gene, CDR1 is SEHNR and CDR2 is FQNEAQ (reference sequence). V shed 0 bases and J shed 4 bases, with 9 bases lying between them. The CDR3 sequence is 15 residues long. The chain's CDR3 is CASSLAGSGTGELFF. The CDR3 DNA is TGTGCCAGCAGCTTAGCCGGGTCGGGCACCGGGGAGCTGTTTTTT.

The chain employs TRBV27 and TRBJ2-1, with 15 bases identical to TRBD2. The CDR3 is 16 amino acids. V lost 4 bases and J lost 9; bases outside the gene matches: 7. Germline V gives CDR1 MNHEY, CDR2 SMNVEV (reference sequence). CDR3 bases: TGTGCCAGCAGTTCCCTTGGACTAGCGGGAGGGGGTGAGCAGTTCTTC. Protein product: CASSSLGLAGGGEQFF.

Points on this clone: Germline is not matched at one junction end, which may reflect a read error. The CDR3 coding sequence is TGTGCCAGTAGTACCGGGACAGGGGGAGATGCGCAGTATTTT. Its protein is CASSTGTGGDAQYF. The rearrangement joins TRBV19 to TRBJ2-3; 11 bases agree with TRBD1. This CDR3 is built from 14 residues. Germline V CDR1 and CDR2: LNHDA, SQIVND (reference sequence).

The chain couples TRBV27 to TRBJ2-7, with 8 positions matching TRBD2. V shed 5 bases, J shed 0 bases, and the junction held 6 bases outside the gene matches. Germline values: CDR1 MNHEY, CDR2 SMNVEV (reference sequence). The CDR3 is made up of 15 amino acids. The CDR3 protein is CASSHTSGSSYEQYF. CDR3 DNA: TGTGCCAGCAGTCATACGAGCGGGAGCTCCTACGAGCAGTACTTC.

The chain joins TRBV4-1 to TRBJ2-3; D may correspond to TRBD1 or TRBD2 (6 bases each). The germline V and J ends were trimmed by 1 base and 0 bases, with 14 bases remaining between them. The CDR3 spans 17 residues. Germline V lookup: CDR1 MGHRA, CDR2 YSYEKL. The CDR3 sequence: CASSQVGGGGSTDTQYF. CDR3 nucleotides: TGCGCCAGCAGCCAAGTAGGAGGGGGAGGCAGCACAGATACGCAGTATTTT.